These T cell receptor beta chains were read from a single sample in a study of T cell repertoires in cytomegalovirus infection. TCRdb redid the calling of the reads with MiXCR, one entry per CDR3 protein. Of 350,000 to 400,000 distinct CDR3 sequences listed, roughly 34% are singletons. These receptors are not linked to any known antigen. The sample in question was cultured PBMCs, obtained from culture after CMV antigen stimulation. The receptors derive from a human donor in good health (CMV status not recorded). Some clones in this sample may be carry-over from other donors' samples. Each CDR3 is given with its conserved first and last residue. A D gene is named only where the DNA matches it firmly. Only part of the rows carry a size: once, few, many, or a class if the clone is expanded.

size	D	V	J	DNA	CDR3
few	TRBD1	TRBV19	TRBJ2-1	TGTGCCAGTAACGAGGGGGCGTTCGGGCAAAATGAGCAGTTCTTC	CASNEGAFGQNEQFF
few	TRBD1	TRBV6-5	TRBJ1-5	TGTGCCAGCAGCCGGGGACAGCACAATCAGCCCCAGCATTTT	CASSRGQHNQPQHF
.	.	TRBV19	TRBJ2-7	TGTGCCAGTAGTATAAGAGCGGGCGCTAACTACGAGCAGTACTTC	CASSIRAGANYEQYF
few	TRBD1	TRBV7-2	TRBJ2-1	TGTGCCAGCAGCTTATCGAGGGGGCGCGGCAATGAGCAGTTCTTC	CASSLSRGRGNEQFF
.	.	TRBV7-6	TRBJ2-7	TGTGCCAGCAGCTTAAGCGCAGACTACGAGCAGTACTTC	CASSLSADYEQYF
many	.	TRBV7-2	TRBJ1-4	TGTGCCAGCAGCTTAGATCCAGGGTTAAATGAAAAACTGTTTTTT	CASSLDPGLNEKLFF
few	TRBD2	TRBV12-3/TRBV12-4	TRBJ2-3	TGTGCCAGCGGGAGCACGGCGGGAGCGGTAGATACGCAGTATTTT	CASGSTAGAVDTQYF
.	TRBD2	TRBV7-3	TRBJ2-1	TGTGCCAGCAGCTTATTAATGGCTAGCGGGGGGACTGGTGAGCAGTTCTTC	CASSLLMASGGTGEQFF
.	TRBD2	TRBV6-2/TRBV6-3	TRBJ2-3	TGTGCCAGCAGTTATAGAGCGGGAGACACAGATACGCAGTATTTT	CASSYRAGDTDTQYF
.	.	TRBV6-8	TRBJ1-1	TGTGCCAGCAGTTACTCGGACAGCATGAACACTGAAGCTTTCTTT	CASSYSDSMNTEAFF
.	.	TRBV12-3/TRBV12-4	TRBJ2-7	TGTGCCAGCAGTTTATATAACGGACCCTACGAGCAGTACTTC	CASSLYNGPYEQYF
few	TRBD1	TRBV14	TRBJ2-6	TGTGCCAGCAGCCACCGGGACAGGGAGGGCAACGTCCTGACTTTC	CASSHRDREGNVLTF
few	.	TRBV6-2/TRBV6-3	TRBJ2-1	TGTGCCATAAGTTCTCGGTTGGCGAGGGGTGAGCAGTTCTTC	CAISSRLARGEQFF
.	.	TRBV12-3/TRBV12-4	TRBJ2-1	TGTGCCAGCAGTCTCGACCCGGTCTCCTACAATGAGCAGTTCTTC	CASSLDPVSYNEQFF
.	.	TRBV6-6	TRBJ1-2	TGTGCCAGCACTTCGAGTCAGGCTCACTATGGCTACACCTTC	CASTSSQAHYGYTF
few	.	TRBV6-1	TRBJ1-1	TGTGCCAGCAGCCATAGCAGTACGAACACTGAAGCTTTCTTT	CASSHSSTNTEAFF
.	.	TRBV6-5	TRBJ2-3	TGTGCCAGCAGTTACTCTGGGGGTACTAGCACAGATACGCAGTATTTT	CASSYSGGTSTDTQYF
many	TRBD2	TRBV12-3/TRBV12-4	TRBJ2-2	TGTGCCAGCAGTTTAGGAGCGGGAGTTAACACCGGGGAGCTGTTTTTT	CASSLGAGVNTGELFF
.	TRBD1	TRBV5-1	TRBJ2-3	TGCGCCAGCAGCTCGGGACAGGTTATGACAGATACGCAGTATTTT	CASSSGQVMTDTQYF
.	TRBD2	TRBV18	TRBJ2-1	TGTGCCAGCTCACAGAATCGGCTAGCGGGATTACTTGAGCAGTTCTTC	CASSQNRLAGLLEQFF
.	.	TRBV7-9	TRBJ2-7	TGTGCCAGCAGCTTAGCTCAGGACTGGAAAACCTACGAGCAGTACTTC	CASSLAQDWKTYEQYF
.	.	TRBV7-2	TRBJ1-3	TGTGCCAGCAGCTTATCGGGGACGCCTGGAAACACCATATATTTT	CASSLSGTPGNTIYF
.	.	TRBV7-2	TRBJ2-7	TGTGCCAGCAGCTTGACCCCGGGAACGCCCTACGAGCAGTACTTC	CASSLTPGTPYEQYF
.	.	TRBV7-2	TRBJ1-6	TGTGCCAGCAGCACTATTAATTCACCCCTCCACTTT	CASSTINSPLHF
.	.	TRBV5-1	TRBJ2-1	TGCGCCAGCAGCTCTGGTGGCGCGGTCAATGAGCAGTTCTTC	CASSSGGAVNEQFF
.	.	TRBV6-1	TRBJ1-5	TGTGCCAGCAGATCAGCGGCCACCAATCAGCCCCAGCATTTT	CASRSAATNQPQHF
.	.	TRBV19	TRBJ2-5	TGTGCCAGTAGTATCGGGGTAGCGACGGAGACCCAGTACTTC	CASSIGVATETQYF
.	TRBD2	TRBV11-3	TRBJ2-1	TGTGCCAGCAGCCCCCGACTAGCGGGAGGCTTCAATGAGCAGTTCTTC	CASSPRLAGGFNEQFF
.	.	TRBV4-1	TRBJ2-3	TGCGCCAGCAGCCAAGATGGCTGGACGGGAAGTATCACAGATACGCAGTATTTT	CASSQDGWTGSITDTQYF
few	.	TRBV19	TRBJ2-7	TGTGCCAGTAGGGCACCTGGACAGACCTACGAGCAGTACTTC	CASRAPGQTYEQYF
.	.	TRBV12-3/TRBV12-4	TRBJ1-2	TGTGCCAGCAGTAGCGACCCCTTCGAAGGCTACACCTTC	CASSSDPFEGYTF
few	.	TRBV29-1	TRBJ2-1	TGCAGCGTTGAAATGGATGAGCAGTTCTTC	CSVEMDEQFF
few	.	TRBV4-3	TRBJ2-3	TGCGCCAGCAGCCAATCTTGGACTAGCACAGATACGCAGTATTTT	CASSQSWTSTDTQYF
few	.	TRBV7-2	TRBJ2-3	TGTGCCAGCAGCTTCAAGGGAGAAGATACGCAGTATTTT	CASSFKGEDTQYF
.	.	TRBV12-5	TRBJ1-6	TGTGCTAGTGCCCACGAAAGCTCCTATAATTCACCCCTCCACTTT	CASAHESSYNSPLHF
.	.	TRBV7-2	TRBJ1-2	TGTGCCAGCAGCTTATCCGACCAATATGGCTACACCTTC	CASSLSDQYGYTF
.	.	TRBV12-3/TRBV12-4	TRBJ2-6	TGTGCCAGCAGCGGGACGGCTAGCTCTGGGGCCAACGTCCTGACTTTC	CASSGTASSGANVLTF
.	.	TRBV27	TRBJ1-5	TGTGCCAGCAGTGCTCGCAGGGGATGGTATCAGCCCCAGCATTTT	CASSARRGWYQPQHF
few	.	TRBV3-1	TRBJ2-1	TGTGCCAGCGGTCTTAGGGGGCGGGAGTCCCCCTACAATGAGCAGTTCTTC	CASGLRGRESPYNEQFF